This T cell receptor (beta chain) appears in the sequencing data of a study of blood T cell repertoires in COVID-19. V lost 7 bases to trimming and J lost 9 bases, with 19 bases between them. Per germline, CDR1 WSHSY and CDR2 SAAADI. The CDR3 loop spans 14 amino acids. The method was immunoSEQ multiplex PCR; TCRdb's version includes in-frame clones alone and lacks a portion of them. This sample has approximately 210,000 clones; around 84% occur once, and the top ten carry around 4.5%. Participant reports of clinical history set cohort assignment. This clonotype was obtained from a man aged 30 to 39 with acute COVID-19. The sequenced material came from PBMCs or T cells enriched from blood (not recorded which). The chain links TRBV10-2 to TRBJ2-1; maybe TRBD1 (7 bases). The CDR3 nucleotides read TGCGCCAGCAAAATAACAGGGGCCGGGGGTGAGCAGTTCTTC. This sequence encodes CASKITGAGGEQFF.